This T cell receptor beta chain originates from a study of cytomegalovirus exposure and HLA in healthy donors. CDR3 size: 15 residues. Trimming took off 1 base at V and 2 bases at J, with 6 bases between the two ends. Looked up from germline, CDR1 is SNHLY and CDR2 is FYNNEI. Points from the study as a whole: As confirmed in vitro, three CMV-associated chains were specific for CMV antigens. A reported reduction in N-insertions relative to the approximately 670-donor mean was seen in an Asian-associated ancestry cluster in a later analysis.

Notes on this clone: Its matching antigen is unknown.

With 60 Vbeta and 13 Jbeta primers, the PCR was carried out. Sequenced by immunoSEQ multiplex PCR; TCRdb stores in-frame clones only, minus some. The sample lists over 100,000 clones; roughly three quarters were seen once. The material sequenced was PBMCs. V is TRBV2 and J is TRBJ1-6; D ambiguous. This sequence was found in a woman in her late teens or twenties in good health and CMV-seropositive. The DNA of the CDR3 is TGTGCCAGCAGTGAAGGACGGGCCTATAATTCACCCCTCCACTTT. As protein: CASSEGRAYNSPLHF. Filled out from reference TRBV2 and TRBJ1-6, the complete variable domain reads EPEVTQTPSHQVTQMGQEVILRCVPISNHLYFYWYRQILGQKVEFLVSFYNNEISEKSEIFDDQFSVERPDGSNFTLKIRSTKLEDSAMYFCASSEGRAYNSPLHFGNGTRLTVT.